Below, 23 T cell receptor beta chains from the same sample are listed, as sequenced in a study of blood T cell repertoires in COVID-19. Method: immunoSEQ multiplex PCR; TCRdb's copy keeps in-frame clones and lacks some. The sample contains about 300,000 clones, 86% of which appear only once. The sequenced sample consisted of PBMCs or T cells enriched from blood (not recorded which). These receptors originate from a man between 25 and 39 years old who had recovered from COVID-19.

The rearrangement joins TRBV11-2 to TRBJ1-1; D ambiguous. Trimming removed 4 bases at V and 3 bases at J, with 15 bases between. CDR3 length: 15 residues. Germline V gene lookup returns CDR1 SGHAT and CDR2 FQNNGV. The CDR3 loop is CASSSTEKWDTEAFF. In DNA form, the CDR3 reads TGTGCCAGCAGCTCCACAGAGAAATGGGACACTGAAGCTTTCTTT.

Regarding this clone: The same CDR3 also results from other DNA sequences found in this sample. The V call is TRBV11-3, the J call TRBJ1-1, with a tentative D call TRBD1 (5 bases). V was shortened by 5 bases and J by 1 base, with 11 bases between the two germline ends. Germline CDR1 reads SGHNT; CDR2 reads YENEEA. This CDR3 comprises 14 residues. The CDR3 sequence is CASSPRAGNTEAFF. CDR3 coding DNA: TGTGCCAGCAGCCCCAGGGCAGGGAACACTGAAGCTTTCTTT.

The V gene is TRBV28, the J gene TRBJ2-7; TRBD1 might be the D (6 bases). This CDR3 has 15 amino acids. The germline CDR1 and CDR2 sequences are MDHEN and SYDVKM. Trimming took off 3 bases at V and 0 bases at J, with 12 bases between the two ends. CDR3 nucleotide sequence: TGTGCCAGCAGTTTCCCCCAGGGGAGCTCCTACGAGCAGTACTTC. It is translated as CASSFPQGSSYEQYF. The variable domain in full, completed from reference TRBV28 and TRBJ2-7, reads DVKVTQSSRYLVKRTGEKVFLECVQDMDHENMFWYRQDPGLGLRLIYFSYDVKMKEKGDIPEGYSVSREKKERFSLILESASTNQTSMYLCASSFPQGSSYEQYFGPGTRLTVT.

This sequence joins TRBV7-9 and TRBJ1-4; 11 bases map to TRBD1. CDR1 is SEHNR, CDR2 FQNEAQ, per germline (reference sequence). This CDR3 has 15 amino acids. V was pared by 5 bases and J by 5 bases, with 4 bases of the junction left unmatched. In DNA, the CDR3 is TGTGCCAGCAGCGGACGGACAGGGGGCAATGAAAAACTGTTTTTT. It translates to CASSGRTGGNEKLFF. The full variable domain, in which reference TRBV7-9 and TRBJ1-4 provide the parts outside the CDR3, is DTGVSQNPRHKITKRGQNVTFRCDPISEHNRLYWYRQTLGQGPEFLTYFQNEAQLEKSRLLSDRFSAERPKGSFSTLEIQRTEQGDSAMYLCASSGRTGGNEKLFFGSGTQLSVL.

This rearrangement joins TRBV14 to TRBJ2-5; 11 bases align to TRBD2. Per the germline V gene, CDR1 is SGHDN and CDR2 is FVKESK. The CDR3 covers 15 residues. V lost 1 base and J lost 4; bases outside the gene matches: 2. CDR3 amino acids: CASSQVSGGGETQYF. The CDR3 bases are TGTGCCAGCAGCCAAGTTAGCGGGGGGGGAGAGACCCAGTACTTC.

The V and J genes are TRBV6-5 and TRBJ1-1; no clear D. The CDR3 contains 16 residues. The V gene's germline CDR1 is MNHEY and CDR2 SVGAGI. V lost 2 bases and J 4 bases, leaving 17 bases between the germline ends. The CDR3 DNA is TGTGCCAGCAGTTACATTCGAGGTGGCGGGCGCACTGAAGCTTTCTTT. Its translation: CASSYIRGGGRTEAFF.

V gene TRBV7-2 combines with J gene TRBJ1-6; weak D call: TRBD1 (6 bases). This CDR3 spans 15 amino acids. CDR1 and CDR2 (germline): SGHTA, FQGNSA. With 5 bases removed from V and 10 bases from J, the gap between germline ends came to 18 bases. As DNA, the CDR3 is TGTGCCAGCAGCCCACCCACAGGGAGGGAATCACCCCTCCACTTT. Translation: CASSPPTGRESPLHF.

There are a few counts of this clone. The chain uses TRBV7-9 and TRBJ2-7; the match to TRBD1 covers 9 bases. Trimming took 5 bases from V and 2 from J; bases not matched to a gene: 4. CDR1 is SEHNR and CDR2 is FQNEAQ in the germline V gene (reference sequence). This CDR3 is 14 amino acids long. Here the CDR3 reads CASSPQGAAYEQYF. The DNA for the CDR3 is TGTGCCAGCAGCCCACAGGGGGCGGCCTACGAGCAGTACTTC.

The chain employs TRBV5-1 and TRBJ1-2, with D unclear. Trimming pared 0 bases from V and 5 bases from J, leaving 11 bases between. This CDR3 has 14 amino acids. The germline V gene has CDR1 SGHRS and CDR2 YFSETQ. The CDR3, as DNA: TGCGCCAGCAGCTTGGTGGGCCTCCCATATGGCTACACCTTC. It is translated as CASSLVGLPYGYTF. Filled out from reference TRBV5-1 and TRBJ1-2, the complete variable domain reads KAGVTQTPRYLIKTRGQQVTLSCSPISGHRSVSWYQQTPGQGLQFLFEYFSETQRNKGNFPGRFSGRQFSNSRSEMNVSTLELGDSALYLCASSLVGLPYGYTFGSGTRLTVV.

The chain carries TRBV6-5 and TRBJ2-5, with 8 nucleotides matching TRBD2. The V gene's germline CDR1 is MNHEY and CDR2 SVGAGI. J was trimmed by 3 bases and V by 4 bases; bases with no gene match: 7. CDR3 length: 15 amino acids. CDR3 sequence reads: CASSFGLAAKETQYF. The CDR3 DNA follows: TGTGCCAGCAGTTTCGGACTAGCCGCAAAAGAGACCCAGTACTTC.

The chain joins TRBV2 to TRBJ2-1, with 10 bases aligning to TRBD1. V was pared by 2 bases and J by 0 bases, with 4 bases of the junction left unmatched. Germline values: CDR1 SNHLY, CDR2 FYNNEI. The CDR3 extends over 17 amino acids. The CDR3 loop reads CASSERQGASSYNEQFF. In DNA, the CDR3 is TGTGCCAGCAGTGAAAGACAGGGGGCGAGCTCCTACAATGAGCAGTTCTTC.

V gene TRBV2 combines with J gene TRBJ2-5; a possible D gene is TRBD1 (6 bases). The germline gives CDR1 SNHLY, CDR2 FYNNEI. V lost 10 bases and J 5 bases, leaving 17 bases between the germline ends. CDR3 length equals 13 residues. CDR3: CAKRRTGLETQYF. The CDR3, as DNA: TGTGCCAAGCGACGCACAGGGTTGGAGACCCAGTACTTC.

V usage is TRBV4-2 and J usage is TRBJ2-5, with 9 bases aligning to TRBD2. There are 15 residues in the CDR3. The trim removed 6 bases at V and 3 bases at J, leaving 8 bases unmatched. The germline CDR1 and CDR2 sequences are LGHNA and YNFKEQ. This CDR3 reads CASRPGGGAEETQYF. The CDR3 nucleotides are TGTGCCAGCAGGCCGGGCGGGGGGGCTGAAGAGACCCAGTACTTC.

This sequence joins TRBV14 and TRBJ1-2; a possible D gene is TRBD1 (6 bases). V lost 4 bases and J 1 base, leaving 13 bases between the germline ends. The CDR3 loop spans 15 amino acids. Germline V gives CDR1 SGHDN, CDR2 FVKESK. CDR3 in DNA: TGTGCCAGCAGCCGAACCCAGGGGAGTAACTATGGCTACACCTTC. Its protein is CASSRTQGSNYGYTF.

This CDR3 is CASSLTSGYEQYF. The CDR3 region has the DNA TGTGCCAGCAGTTTAACTAGCGGCTACGAGCAGTACTTC. This chain uses TRBV27 with TRBJ2-7; TRBD2 matches at 8 bases. With 2 bases clipped from V and 3 bases from J, the junction kept 0 bases outside the gene matches. This CDR3 comprises 13 residues. The V gene's germline CDR1 is MNHEY and CDR2 SMNVEV (reference sequence).

The V gene is TRBV29-1, the J gene TRBJ2-1; TRBD2 matches at 7 bases. CDR1 SQVTM and CDR2 ANQGSEA come from the germline V gene. Trimming took 7 bases from V and 6 from J; bases not matched to a gene: 6. CDR3 size: 12 residues. The CDR3 loop is CSGAGRPNEQFF. The CDR3 coding sequence is TGCAGCGGAGCGGGACGCCCCAATGAGCAGTTCTTC.

This chain links TRBV6-5 with TRBJ1-2; 8 bases fit TRBD1. This CDR3 has 16 residues. Germline lookup yields CDR1 MNHEY and CDR2 SVGAGI. V was clipped by 2 bases and J by 8 bases; unmatched bases: 13. The CDR3 loop reads CASSYTQRGQGVGYTF. CDR3 in DNA: TGTGCCAGCAGTTACACCCAGCGCGGACAGGGAGTCGGCTACACCTTC.

The rearrangement uses TRBV5-1 and TRBJ2-3; no firm D call. Germline V lookup: CDR1 SGHRS, CDR2 YFSETQ. The CDR3 is made up of 13 amino acids. V was trimmed by 2 bases and J by 6 bases, leaving 10 bases between them. The CDR3 region is CASSLAGYDTQYF. DNA of the CDR3: TGCGCCAGCAGCTTAGCCGGGTACGATACGCAGTATTTT.

The table lists this clone with a few counts. The V and J genes are TRBV4-1 and TRBJ1-1, with D possibly being TRBD1 (6 bases). The V gene lost 5 bases and the J gene lost 5 bases, with 18 bases spanning the gap. CDR3 size: 15 residues. Germline V gives CDR1 MGHRA, CDR2 YSYEKL. The CDR3 region is CASSGQQGYSTEAFF. The CDR3 DNA reads as TGCGCCAGCAGCGGGCAACAGGGTTACTCTACTGAAGCTTTCTTT.

The chain recombines TRBV12-3 or TRBV12-4 with TRBJ2-3, with a weak D call TRBD2 (5 bases). The CDR3 has 13 amino acids. The V gene lost 6 bases and the J gene lost 3 bases, with 10 bases spanning the gap. The CDR3 here is CASRPWETDTQYF. DNA of the CDR3: TGTGCCAGCAGGCCTTGGGAGACAGATACGCAGTATTTT.

The chain recombines TRBV18 with TRBJ1-3; D is perhaps TRBD1 (5 bases). From germline, CDR1 is KGHSH and CDR2 LQKENI. Trimming took off 4 bases at V and 1 base at J, with 8 bases between the two ends. CDR3 length equals 14 residues. Here the CDR3 reads CASSQTGSGNTIYF. The CDR3 DNA sequence: TGTGCCAGCTCACAAACAGGTTCTGGAAACACCATATATTTT.

The chain employs TRBV25-1 and TRBJ2-5; 10 nucleotides line up with TRBD2. Per the germline V gene, CDR1 is MGHDK and CDR2 is SYGVNS. This CDR3 comprises 15 residues. The junction had 2 bases not matched to a gene; V was cut back by 2 bases and J by 2 bases. CDR3: CASSELAGAQETQYF. CDR3 nucleotide sequence: TGTGCCAGCAGTGAACTAGCGGGGGCTCAAGAGACCCAGTACTTC. Full variable domain (rest looked up from reference TRBV25-1 and TRBJ2-5): EADIYQTPRYLVIGTGKKITLECSQTMGHDKMYWYQQDPGMELHLIHYSYGVNSTEKGDLSSESTVSRIRTEHFPLTLESARPSHTSQYLCASSELAGAQETQYFGPGTRLLVL.

The chain carries TRBV5-6 and TRBJ1-1; 11 positions agree with TRBD1. From germline, CDR1 is SGHDT and CDR2 YYEEEE. J lost 3 bases, V lost 0 bases, and 7 bases had no gene match. The CDR3 runs to 17 residues. CDR3: CASSLARGQGVDTEAFF. The CDR3 bases are TGTGCCAGCAGCTTGGCGAGGGGACAGGGGGTGGACACTGAAGCTTTCTTT.